This paragraph reports one T cell receptor (beta chain). The data were taken from a study of blood T cell repertoires in COVID-19. Turning to the study itself: The study drew acute and convalescent COVID-19 samples from the United States, Italy and Spain.

V trimming: 4 bases; J trimming: 6 bases; junction bases outside the gene matches: 10. The germline V gene has CDR1 SGHKS and CDR2 YYEKEE (reference sequence). This CDR3 region has 14 residues. Measured with immunoSEQ multiplex PCR; TCRdb has only the in-frame clones, and not every one. The sample shows about 120,000 clones, about four fifths of them seen only once. The sequenced material came from peripheral blood. The chain links TRBV5-5 to TRBJ2-7; 7 bases are a match to TRBD1. This clonotype originated in a woman between 35 and 50 years old with acute or convalescent COVID-19. CDR3 coding DNA: TGTGCCAGCAGCCCTCGGACAGGAAACCCCGAGCAGTACTTC. This encodes CASSPRTGNPEQYF.